These 26 T cell receptor beta chains were all obtained from the same sample, sequenced in a study of cytomegalovirus exposure and HLA in healthy donors. Primers: 60 Vbeta forward and 13 Jbeta reverse. Sequenced by immunoSEQ multiplex PCR; TCRdb stores in-frame clones only, minus some. The clone table shows more than 40,000 clones, with the ten largest holding about 2.5%. Sequenced input: PBMCs. These TCRs come from a female donor in good health and CMV-seronegative.

The J gene is TRBJ1-1, the V gene TRBV6-5; possible D gene TRBD1, 5 bases. The CDR3 has 15 amino acids. Germline V gene lookup returns CDR1 MNHEY and CDR2 SVGAGI. The V end lost 1 base, the J end lost 0 bases, and 9 bases lay between the germline ends. The CDR3 sequence: CASSYFGGMNTEAFF. The CDR3 region has the DNA TGTGCCAGCAGTTACTTTGGGGGGATGAACACTGAAGCTTTCTTT.

This chain uses TRBV4-2 with TRBJ2-5, with 8 positions matching TRBD1. J lost 5 bases, V lost 4 bases, and 12 bases had no gene match. CDR1 and CDR2 from the germline V gene are LGHNA and YNFKEQ. The CDR3 extends over 16 amino acids. Here the CDR3 DNA reads TGTGCCAGCAGCCCCCGTGGAGGACAGGGTACGGAGACCCAGTACTTC. This encodes CASSPRGGQGTETQYF.

The chain links TRBV28 to TRBJ2-3; 7 bases agree with TRBD2. Losses at the gene ends were 5 bases for V and 2 bases for J; bases not matched to a gene: 16. The CDR3 consists of 18 residues. CDR1 and CDR2 from the germline V gene are MDHEN and SYDVKM. CDR3 protein: CASSLRTRGLYYTDTQYF. In DNA form, the CDR3 reads TGTGCCAGCAGTCTACGAACTAGGGGACTATACTACACAGATACGCAGTATTTT.

J is TRBJ2-1 and V is TRBV13, with 7 bases identical to TRBD2. The CDR3 totals 17 residues. Trimming cost V 5 bases and J 3 bases; bases outside gene matches: 13. Germline CDR1 PRHDT, CDR2 FYEKMQ (reference sequence). CDR3 in amino acids: CASSQFREALFYNEQFF. CDR3 DNA: TGTGCCAGCAGCCAGTTCCGGGAGGCCCTCTTCTACAATGAGCAGTTCTTC.

The chain links TRBV6-5 to TRBJ1-2, with TRBD1 identical over 8 bases. The germline gives CDR1 MNHEY, CDR2 SVGAGI. The J segment lost 6 bases and the V segment lost 5 bases, leaving 8 bases of the junction unmatched. The CDR3 is 14 amino acids. Here the CDR3 reads CASSTPGGADGYTF. In nucleotides, the CDR3 is TGTGCCAGCAGTACCCCAGGGGGCGCCGATGGCTACACCTTC.

This chain joins TRBV29-1 and TRBJ1-2; 8 bases are a match to TRBD1. V gave up 7 bases and J gave up 8 bases; unmatched junction bases: 6. The CDR3 contains 11 residues. The V gene's germline CDR1 is SQVTM and CDR2 ANQGSEA. CDR3 loop: CSAGQGVGYTF. CDR3 DNA sequence: TGCAGCGCCGGACAGGGTGTAGGCTACACCTTC.

The chain joins TRBV19 to TRBJ2-7, with 9 bases that match TRBD1. The V and J ends lost 3 bases and 0 bases, in that order; junction bases with no gene match: 3. CDR1 is LNHDA, CDR2 SQIVND, per germline (reference sequence). The CDR3 spans 15 residues. DNA for the CDR3: TGTGCCAGTAGTATCGGGACAGGGAACTCCTACGAGCAGTACTTC. This codes for CASSIGTGNSYEQYF.

This rearrangement joins TRBV7-2 to TRBJ2-7; no reliable D call. The CDR3 is 13 amino acids. CDR1 and CDR2 (germline): SGHTA, FQGNSA. Trimming took 2 bases from V and 3 from J, leaving 8 bases between them. CDR3 nucleotides: TGTGCCAGCAGCTTATGGCTTGGCTACGAGCAGTACTTC. Translation: CASSLWLGYEQYF.

CDR3 region: CSVEGRIGGLSYNEQFF. For the CDR3, the DNA is TGCAGCGTTGAAGGAAGGATTGGGGGGTTATCCTACAATGAGCAGTTCTTC. The chain carries TRBV29-1 and TRBJ2-1, with D maybe TRBD2 (6 bases). Looked up from germline, CDR1 is SQVTM and CDR2 is ANQGSEA. The V and J ends lost 1 base and 1 base respectively, with 17 bases between them. The CDR3 runs 17 residues.

This rearrangement joins TRBV6-5 to TRBJ1-1; D is possibly TRBD1 (6 bases). Trimming took off 8 bases at V and 1 base at J, with 11 bases between the two ends. The CDR3 is made up of 13 amino acids. Germline V gene sequence: CDR1 MNHEY, CDR2 SVGAGI. The CDR3 region is CASGQTENTEAFF. Written as DNA, the CDR3 is TGTGCCAGCGGACAGACCGAGAACACTGAAGCTTTCTTT.

This rearrangement joins TRBV29-1 to TRBJ2-3; weak D call: TRBD1 (5 bases). There are 13 residues in the CDR3. CDR1 and CDR2 from the germline V gene are SQVTM and ANQGSEA. The germline V and J ends were trimmed by 7 bases and 2 bases, with 13 bases remaining between them. This CDR3 is CSASGLTTDTQYF. CDR3 sequence (DNA): TGCAGCGCCTCAGGGTTAACCACAGATACGCAGTATTTT.

This rearrangement joins TRBV7-6 to TRBJ1-6, with D perhaps TRBD1 (5 bases). The CDR3 sequence is 17 residues long. V dropped 5 bases and J dropped 6 bases, with 20 bases sitting between them. In germline, CDR1 is SGHVS, CDR2 FNYEAQ. CDR3 loop: CASSQRVQGSINSPLHF. CDR3 nucleotide sequence: TGTGCCAGCAGCCAAAGAGTTCAGGGAAGCATTAATTCACCCCTCCACTTT.

The rearrangement uses TRBV30 and TRBJ2-7; D is perhaps TRBD2 (5 bases). Germline values: CDR1 GTSNPN, CDR2 SVGIG (reference sequence). Trimming cost V 4 bases and J 0 bases, with 7 bases left between them. The CDR3 runs 12 residues. CDR3 sequence reads: CAWKEVSYEQYF. As DNA, the CDR3 is TGTGCCTGGAAGGAGGTCTCCTACGAGCAGTACTTC.

Here the CDR3 reads CASTDRGDYEQYF. The CDR3 DNA sequence: TGTGCCAGCACGGACAGGGGGGACTACGAGCAGTACTTC. V gene TRBV7-9 combines with J gene TRBJ2-7; the match to TRBD1 covers 10 bases. The V gene end was trimmed by 7 bases and the J gene end by 3 bases; junction bases not matched to a gene: 3. Germline CDR1 and CDR2: SEHNR and FQNEAQ (reference sequence). The CDR3 is 13 residues long.

The genes are TRBV7-3 and TRBJ2-3, with D uncertain. The germline V gene has CDR1 SGHTA and CDR2 FQGTGA. With 2 bases removed from V and 3 bases from J, the gap between germline ends came to 6 bases. CDR3 length equals 13 residues. The DNA for the CDR3 is TGTGCCAGCAGCTTACAAGAGACAGATACGCAGTATTTT. This gives the protein CASSLQETDTQYF.

The chain recombines TRBV28 with TRBJ2-7; the D gene is possibly TRBD2 (6 bases). The V and J ends lost 2 bases and 12 bases respectively, with 26 bases between them. Germline loops: CDR1 MDHEN, CDR2 SYDVKM. This CDR3 is built from 16 residues. CDR3 nucleotides: TGTGCCAGCAGTTTACCCCTCGGGGGAGTATCCCTAAGCAGGTACTTC. Translation: CASSLPLGGVSLSRYF.

The chain carries TRBV25-1 and TRBJ2-1, with a tentative D call TRBD2 (6 bases). Germline V CDR1 and CDR2: MGHDK, SYGVNS. This CDR3 region has 11 residues. V lost 5 bases and J lost 12, with 11 bases in between. CDR3 DNA: TGTGCCAGCAGTCTGACTAGTTCGCAGTTCTTC. Translated: CASSLTSSQFF.

The rearrangement links TRBV25-1 to TRBJ2-7, with D possibly being TRBD2 (5 bases). Germline assignment: CDR1 MGHDK and CDR2 SYGVNS. The CDR3 sequence is 12 residues long. Between the trimmed V and J ends, which lost 6 bases and 7 bases, there was a span of 13 bases. Written as DNA, the CDR3 is TGTGCCAGCAGGGGAGATGGGGAAGAGCAGTACTTC. This sequence encodes CASRGDGEEQYF.

J is TRBJ1-2 and V is TRBV9, with 12 bases matching TRBD1. Germline CDR1 is SGDLS and CDR2 is YYNGEE. CDR3 length: 16 amino acids. Trimming removed 3 bases from V and 2 bases from J; junction bases left unmatched: 5. The CDR3 loop is CASSEGQGAENYGYTF. CDR3 nucleotide sequence: TGTGCCAGCAGCGAGGGACAGGGGGCGGAAAACTATGGCTACACCTTC.

The genes are TRBV5-4 and TRBJ1-2; D call uncertain. The V gene lost 2 bases and the J gene lost 0 bases, with 5 bases spanning the gap. Germline assignment: CDR1 SGHNT and CDR2 YYREEE (reference sequence). The CDR3 is made up of 13 amino acids. The CDR3 region is CASSFGTNYGYTF. As DNA, the CDR3 is TGTGCCAGCAGCTTCGGGACTAACTATGGCTACACCTTC.

The chain carries TRBV30 and TRBJ2-3; TRBD1 agrees at 7 bases. V trimming: 5 bases; J trimming: 2 bases; junction bases outside the gene matches: 4. CDR3 size: 13 residues. Per germline, CDR1 GTSNPN and CDR2 SVGIG (reference sequence). CDR3 in amino acids: CAWAQGNTDTQYF. The CDR3 DNA reads as TGTGCCTGGGCACAGGGGAACACAGATACGCAGTATTTT.

This chain joins TRBV5-1 and TRBJ1-6; 9 nucleotides line up with TRBD1. The CDR3 is 16 amino acids. Germline V lookup: CDR1 SGHRS, CDR2 YFSETQ. V shed 0 bases, J shed 7 bases, and the junction held 5 bases outside the gene matches. In DNA form, the CDR3 reads TGCGCCAGCAGCTTGGGGTACAGGGGGCAAAATTCACCCCTCCACTTT. Amino acids: CASSLGYRGQNSPLHF.

The rearrangement links TRBV5-4 to TRBJ2-5, with 7 bases aligning to TRBD2. The J call may not be correct, given that the DNA end is closer to TRBJ2-7. There are 14 residues in the CDR3. Germline assignment: CDR1 SGHNT and CDR2 YYREEE (reference sequence). Written as DNA, the CDR3 is TGTGCCAGCAGCTTTGTAACGGGAGGATACGAGCAGTACTTC. Amino acids: CASSFVTGGYEQYF.

This CDR3 is CASSVDRNTEAFF. CDR3 DNA sequence: TGTGCCAGCAGCGTAGACAGGAACACTGAAGCTTTCTTT. This rearrangement joins TRBV9 to TRBJ1-1; D is uncertain. Germline CDR1 and CDR2: SGDLS and YYNGEE. The CDR3 length is 13 residues. Between the trimmed V and J ends, which lost 0 bases and 1 base, there was a span of 4 bases.

The chain carries TRBV6-5 and TRBJ2-2; possible D gene TRBD1, 6 bases. This CDR3 is 14 amino acids long. Trimming removed 0 bases at V and 6 bases at J, with 8 bases between. Per germline, CDR1 MNHEY and CDR2 SVGAGI. The CDR3 DNA is TGTGCCAGCAGTTACTCCACAGGGCCCGGGGAGCTGTTTTTT. This sequence encodes CASSYSTGPGELFF.

The chain has TRBV5-8 and TRBJ2-7; possible D gene TRBD1, 5 bases. Trimming took 1 base from V and 5 from J, leaving 22 bases between them. Germline CDR1 SGHTS, CDR2 YDEGEE. The CDR3 runs to 17 residues. The CDR3 DNA sequence: TGTGCCAGCAGCTTGAGTCCTTGGCAGGGAAAGGTCAACGAGCAGTACTTC. This translates into CASSLSPWQGKVNEQYF.